A single sample is the source of the 25 T cell receptor beta chains below, sequenced in a study of CD8 T cells in Susac syndrome. RNA in amounts of roughly 0.5 to 1 ug was reverse transcribed with random hexamers. TCRdb reanalysed the immunoSEQ multiplex PCR reads using MiXCR and keeps one entry per CDR3 protein. The sample has under 200,000 distinct CDR3 sequences, around 96% seen once. The sequencing sample was made of CD8+ T cells from PBMCs. The receptors originated from a human donor with multiple sclerosis.

The rearrangement uses TRBV9 and TRBJ2-3; D unclear. Trimming took off 0 bases at V and 11 bases at J, with 10 bases between the two ends. CDR3 size: 12 residues. Germline assignment: CDR1 SGDLS and CDR2 YYNGEE. The CDR3, as DNA: TGTGCCAGCAGCGTAGGGAGCCTGGAGCAGTATTTT. Protein sequence: CASSVGSLEQYF.

This clonotype was counted a single time. The chain joins TRBV7-2 to TRBJ2-1; no firm D call. Trimming removed 5 bases at V and 0 bases at J, with 11 bases between. Looked up from germline, CDR1 is SGHTA and CDR2 is FQGNSA. This CDR3 has 15 residues. CDR3 DNA: TGTGCCAGCAGCCAGGACGGAAGCTCCTACAATGAGCAGTTCTTC. Its translation: CASSQDGSSYNEQFF.

The V gene is TRBV13, the J gene TRBJ2-7; D is undetermined. With 2 bases removed from V and 7 bases from J, the gap between germline ends came to 12 bases. The CDR3 loop spans 13 amino acids. Germline V gene sequence: CDR1 PRHDT, CDR2 FYEKMQ (reference sequence). The CDR3 DNA is TGTGCCAGCAGCTTAATGGTTTCTGGAGAGCAGTACTTC. Its translation: CASSLMVSGEQYF.

The CDR3 protein is CAWGTGVSGEQYF. The CDR3 DNA reads as TGTGCCTGGGGGACAGGGGTATCGGGGGAGCAGTACTTC. V is TRBV30 and J is TRBJ2-7, with TRBD1 matching over 10 bases. The length of the CDR3 is 13 residues. From germline, CDR1 is GTSNPN and CDR2 SVGIG (reference sequence). With 5 bases clipped from V and 7 bases from J, the junction kept 8 bases outside the gene matches.

The gene calls are TRBV27 and TRBJ2-1; 8 bases are shared with TRBD2. Germline loops: CDR1 MNHEY, CDR2 SMNVEV (reference sequence). V dropped 7 bases and J dropped 5; count of bases not matched to a gene: 13. This CDR3 comprises 16 residues. The DNA of the CDR3 is TGTGCCAGCACCGAAAAAAGGACTAGCAGCAACAATGAGCAGTTCTTC. This translates into CASTEKRTSSNNEQFF.

The V call is TRBV11-2, the J call TRBJ2-7, with unresolved D. Trimming removed 7 bases from V and 3 bases from J, with 13 bases in between. CDR1 and CDR2 (germline): SGHAT, FQNNGV. The CDR3 runs 13 residues. The CDR3 is CASILGRSYEQYF. In DNA, the CDR3 is TGTGCCAGCATCCTAGGAAGGAGCTACGAGCAGTACTTC.

This sequence joins TRBV29-1 and TRBJ2-3; D unresolved. The CDR3 length is 11 residues. V was shortened by 7 bases and J by 6 bases, with 11 bases between the two germline ends. Germline V gene lookup returns CDR1 SQVTM and CDR2 ANQGSEA. CDR3 bases: TGCAGCGCCCGCCGAGGCGATACGCAGTATTTT. The encoded protein is CSARRGDTQYF.

The chain employs TRBV2 and TRBJ2-7, with 8 bases fitting TRBD1. The trim removed 2 bases at V and 1 base at J, leaving 4 bases unmatched. The V gene's germline CDR1 is SNHLY and CDR2 FYNNEI. CDR3 length: 15 residues. This CDR3 is CASSEFGQGSYEQYF. The CDR3 DNA follows: TGTGCCAGCAGTGAATTTGGACAGGGATCCTACGAGCAGTACTTC.

V usage is TRBV29-1 and J usage is TRBJ2-1; unclear D gene. V was pared by 7 bases and J by 3 bases, with 7 bases between. The CDR3 consists of 11 residues. Germline-derived CDR1 and CDR2 are SQVTM and ANQGSEA. CDR3: CSATHYNEQFF. CDR3 nucleotide sequence: TGCAGCGCCACGCACTACAATGAGCAGTTCTTC.

A single count supports this clonotype. This sequence joins TRBV7-9 and TRBJ1-5; D is unclear. Germline CDR1 and CDR2: SEHNR and FQNEAQ (reference sequence). This CDR3 region has 12 residues. Trimming removed 2 bases from V and 5 bases from J, with 4 bases in between. CDR3 DNA sequence: TGTGCCAGCAGCTTAATGCATCAGCCCCAGCATTTT. Translating gives CASSLMHQPQHF.

The V call is TRBV3-1, the J call TRBJ2-3; no definite D call. V was shortened by 10 bases and J by 0 bases, with 11 bases between the two germline ends. The V gene's germline CDR1 is LGHDT and CDR2 YNNKEL (reference sequence). CDR3 length: 13 amino acids. The CDR3 region has the DNA TGTGCCACCCGCGACCCTAGCACAGATACGCAGTATTTT. Translating gives CATRDPSTDTQYF.

The chain is built from TRBV20-1 and TRBJ2-3; D not certain. The CDR3 runs to 14 residues. Trimming removed 6 bases at V and 3 bases at J, with 16 bases between. Germline V gene data show CDR1 as DFQATT and CDR2 as SNEGSKA (reference sequence). CDR3 DNA: TGCAGTGCCCCAACCATGATGGGGACAGATACGCAGTATTTT. Protein product: CSAPTMMGTDTQYF.

The rearrangement uses TRBV27 and TRBJ1-1, with 8 bases aligning to TRBD1. Germline CDR1 and CDR2: MNHEY and SMNVEV (reference sequence). The V and J ends lost 5 bases and 0 bases, in that order; junction bases with no gene match: 5. This CDR3 spans 15 amino acids. DNA of the CDR3: TGTGCCAGCAGTCTCCGACAGGGGATGAACACTGAAGCTTTCTTT. It translates to CASSLRQGMNTEAFF.

V gene TRBV29-1 combines with J gene TRBJ2-1; D not resolved. In germline, CDR1 is SQVTM, CDR2 ANQGSEA. The CDR3 length is 14 residues. The V end lost 7 bases, the J end lost 9 bases, and 22 bases lay between the germline ends. The chain's CDR3 is CSASTSGAGLEQFF. The CDR3 coding sequence is TGCAGCGCTTCAACGTCCGGTGCCGGGCTTGAGCAGTTCTTC.

In this sample, this clonotype turned up a few times. V usage is TRBV27 and J usage is TRBJ1-5, with D possibly TRBD1 on 5 matching bases. This CDR3 has 14 amino acids. V was cut by 2 bases and J by 4 bases, with 9 bases left in between. The germline V gene has CDR1 MNHEY and CDR2 SMNVEV (reference sequence). The CDR3 bases are TGTGCCAGCAGTTTACTGGGGGTAAATCAGCCCCAGCATTTT. Translating it yields CASSLLGVNQPQHF.

The V gene is TRBV12-3 or TRBV12-4, the J gene TRBJ1-5; D remains ambiguous. Trimming pared 2 bases from V and 0 bases from J, leaving 5 bases between. CDR3 length: 14 amino acids. The DNA of the CDR3 is TGTGCCAGCAGTTTATGGCCTAGCAATCAGCCCCAGCATTTT. It encodes CASSLWPSNQPQHF.

The chain combines TRBV7-8 with TRBJ2-4, with a tentative D call TRBD1 (5 bases). V lost 3 bases, J lost 1 base, and 7 bases lay in between. Looked up from germline, CDR1 is SGHVS and CDR2 is FQNEAQ. The CDR3 has 14 amino acids. This CDR3 is CASSLKGAKNIQYF. DNA of the CDR3: TGTGCCAGCAGCTTGAAGGGGGCCAAAAACATTCAGTACTTC.

The chain is built from TRBV5-6 and TRBJ2-7; 9 positions agree with TRBD1. Germline V gene data show CDR1 as SGHDT and CDR2 as YYEEEE. CDR3 length: 16 residues. Trimming took 1 base from V and 6 from J; bases not matched to a gene: 11. The CDR3, as DNA: TGTGCCAGCAGCTTGATCGAACCGGGACAGGGAGGCGAGCAGTACTTC. As protein: CASSLIEPGQGGEQYF.

This chain joins TRBV6-5 and TRBJ2-1, with TRBD2 matching over 9 bases. J lost 6 bases, V lost 0 bases, and 15 bases had no gene match. This CDR3 is built from 19 residues. Germline CDR1 reads MNHEY; CDR2 reads SVGAGI. CDR3 sequence reads: CASSYSMSFAGGSSNEQFF. For the CDR3, the DNA is TGTGCCAGCAGTTACTCGATGTCCTTCGCGGGAGGGTCGAGCAATGAGCAGTTCTTC.

J is TRBJ1-2 and V is TRBV14, with TRBD1 matching 8 bases. Unmatched junction bases numbered 9, after V lost 0 bases and J lost 6 bases. This CDR3 has 16 residues. Germline lookup yields CDR1 SGHDN and CDR2 FVKESK. The CDR3 sequence: CASSQDLVDRVNGYTF. For the CDR3, the DNA is TGTGCCAGCAGCCAAGACTTGGTGGACAGGGTGAATGGCTACACCTTC.

This clonotype was observed once. This rearrangement joins TRBV15 to TRBJ2-3; TRBD2 aligns across 10 bases. This CDR3 spans 17 amino acids. V was pared by 5 bases and J by 3 bases, with 11 bases of the junction left unmatched. The germline V gene has CDR1 LNHNV and CDR2 YYDKDF (reference sequence). CDR3 region: CATSGLLASGSTDTQYF. In DNA, the CDR3 is TGTGCCACCAGCGGGCTATTGGCTAGCGGGAGTACAGATACGCAGTATTTT.

This clonotype occurred a few times. The chain recombines TRBV20-1 with TRBJ2-7; D is undetermined. V dropped 6 bases and J dropped 0 bases, with 15 bases sitting between them. Germline loops: CDR1 DFQATT, CDR2 SNEGSKA (reference sequence). The length of the CDR3 is 14 residues. The CDR3 sequence is CSAASPTFSYEQYF. The CDR3 nucleotides read TGCAGTGCCGCTTCACCGACTTTCTCCTACGAGCAGTACTTC.

The chain links TRBV29-1 to TRBJ2-5; 10 positions match TRBD2. The CDR3 is 15 amino acids. Unmatched junction bases numbered 7, after V lost 1 base and J lost 5 bases. The germline V gene has CDR1 SQVTM and CDR2 ANQGSEA. The CDR3 nucleotides read TGCAGCGTTGAAGTCGGGACTAGCGCATACGAGACCCAGTACTTC. The encoded protein is CSVEVGTSAYETQYF.

The rearrangement links TRBV5-6 to TRBJ1-4; D remains ambiguous. The CDR3 length is 15 residues. V gave up 4 bases and J gave up 4 bases, with 14 bases separating them. Germline V CDR1 and CDR2: SGHDT, YYEEEE. CDR3 in DNA: TGTGCCAGCAGCGCCCCCGGTGGCTTTAATGAAAAACTGTTTTTT. It codes for CASSAPGGFNEKLFF. The complete variable domain, with remaining parts taken from reference TRBV5-6 and TRBJ1-4, reads DAGVTQSPTHLIKTRGQQVTLRCSPKSGHDTVSWYQQALGQGPQFIFQYYEEEERQRGNFPDRFSGHQFPNYSSELNVNALLLGDSALYLCASSAPGGFNEKLFFGSGTQLSVL.

V and J are TRBV24-1 and TRBJ2-3; 7 bases match TRBD2. Trimming cost V 6 bases and J 2 bases; bases outside gene matches: 4. Germline CDR1 reads KGHDR; CDR2 reads SFDVKD. This CDR3 has 14 amino acids. The CDR3 DNA reads as TGTGCCACCAGTCGGGCGGGGGACACAGATACGCAGTATTTT. This translates into CATSRAGDTDTQYF.